The T cell receptor beta chain under discussion was sequenced for a study of T cell repertoires in cytomegalovirus infection. Study-level findings and limits: CMV-specific TCR beta clonotypes restricted by HLA-C were the ones dominating the ex vivo response.

V was shortened by 0 bases and J by 2 bases, with 13 bases between the two germline ends. CDR3 size: 15 residues. Germline assignment: CDR1 DFQATT and CDR2 SNEGSKA (reference sequence). A remark on this clonotype: Its specificity is not known.

TCRdb processed the reads anew with MiXCR; each CDR3 protein has one entry. The sample lists 300,000 or so distinct CDR3 sequences, around 9.1% seen once, with less than 3% in the top ten. V usage is TRBV20-1 and J usage is TRBJ1-2; D perhaps matches TRBD1 (6 bases). The clonotype was recovered from a human donor in good health (CMV status not recorded). Some clones in this sample may be carry-over from other donors' samples. The source material was PBMCs. The CDR3 nucleotides read TGCAGTGCTAGAGATGGACAGAACATAAACTATGGCTACACCTTC. Protein: CSARDGQNINYGYTF.